These 17 T cell receptor beta chains share one sample of origin, sequenced in a study of a mutant IDH1 vaccine in newly diagnosed glioma. Assay: immunoSEQ multiplex PCR; the TCRdb copy retains only in-frame clones and omits some. The profile shows about 36,000 clones, 80% of them singletons. Time point described: week 11, during vaccination. Every single dose of the vaccine, 300 ug of mutant IDH1 20-mer peptide, came with topical imiquimod. The antigens for these receptors are not known. Sequences were derived from peripheral blood mononuclear cells (PBMCs), sampled from a glioma patient whose treatment included an IDH1 peptide vaccine. The receptors here all came from a woman aged 25 to 39 with glioma. Some clones in this sample may be carry-over from other donors' samples.

This chain links TRBV28 with TRBJ1-5; D gene ambiguous. The germline V gene encodes CDR1 MDHEN and CDR2 SYDVKM. The ends were cut back, 2 bases at V and 6 bases at J, with 14 bases in the middle. The CDR3 is made up of 15 amino acids. The chain's CDR3 is CASSLPKISFQPQHF. CDR3 nucleotides: TGTGCCAGCAGTTTACCGAAAATATCATTTCAGCCCCAGCATTTT.

This chain joins TRBV19 and TRBJ1-3; 7 positions agree with TRBD1. CDR3 length equals 14 residues. The germline CDR1 and CDR2 sequences are LNHDA and SQIVND (reference sequence). The V and J ends lost 7 bases and 0 bases, in that order; junction bases with no gene match: 3. The CDR3 region has the DNA TGTGCCAGTATGTACAGGGGCTCTGGAAACACCATATATTTT. Residues: CASMYRGSGNTIYF.

V gene TRBV19 combines with J gene TRBJ2-7, with 11 bases identical to TRBD1. The V gene's germline CDR1 is LNHDA and CDR2 SQIVND (reference sequence). The CDR3 is made up of 15 amino acids. Trimming at V came to 1 base and at J to 6 bases, leaving 5 bases not matched to a gene. DNA of the CDR3: TGTGCCAGTAGTATAGCCCCGGGACAGGGGGGCGAGCAGTACTTC. This gives the protein CASSIAPGQGGEQYF.

The rearrangement uses TRBV28 and TRBJ1-2; no definite D call. From germline, CDR1 is MDHEN and CDR2 SYDVKM. The CDR3 totals 14 residues. The V end was cut by 5 bases, the J end by 4 bases, with 14 bases between. The CDR3, as DNA: TGTGCCAGCAGTCCTTATGCGGGCAGCTATGGCTACACCTTC. Translated: CASSPYAGSYGYTF.

The genes are TRBV5-5 and TRBJ1-4, with 8 bases aligning to TRBD1. V lost 0 bases to trimming and J lost 4 bases; unmatched junction nucleotides: 8. This CDR3 has 17 amino acids. The germline V gene encodes CDR1 SGHKS and CDR2 YYEKEE (reference sequence). CDR3 amino acids: CASSLVPDRGSNEKLFF. CDR3 nucleotide sequence: TGTGCCAGCAGCTTGGTACCAGACAGGGGCAGTAATGAAAAACTGTTTTTT.

This sequence joins TRBV18 and TRBJ2-2; the match to TRBD2 covers 13 bases. The CDR3 loop spans 16 amino acids. Germline values: CDR1 KGHSH, CDR2 LQKENI. With V trimmed by 1 base and J by 5 bases, 1 base remained unmatched. In DNA form, the CDR3 reads TGTGCCAGCTCACCACAGGGACTAGCGGGGACCGGGGAGCTGTTTTTT. It is translated as CASSPQGLAGTGELFF.

The chain has TRBV6-5 and TRBJ2-5; 11 bases agree with TRBD2. This CDR3 is built from 16 residues. Germline V gives CDR1 MNHEY, CDR2 SVGAGI. Trimming at V came to 0 bases and at J to 2 bases, leaving 2 bases not matched to a gene. The CDR3 sequence: CASSYSGLAVQETQYF. In nucleotides, the CDR3 is TGTGCCAGCAGTTACTCGGGACTAGCGGTACAAGAGACCCAGTACTTC.

In its sample, this clone was seen a few times. This chain joins TRBV30 and TRBJ1-1; no clear D gene. Trimming left V 5 bases short and J 6 bases short, with 10 bases between. The CDR3 sequence is 11 residues long. In germline, CDR1 is GTSNPN, CDR2 SVGIG (reference sequence). CDR3 DNA sequence: TGTGCCTGGGCCCGTGGATCTGAAGCTTTCTTT. Translating it yields CAWARGSEAFF. The whole variable domain, remainder taken from reference TRBV30 and TRBJ1-1, is SQTIHQWPATLVQPVGSPLSLECTVEGTSNPNLYWYRQAAGRGLQLLFYSVGIGQISSEVPQNLSASRPQDRQFILSSKKLLLSDSGFYLCAWARGSEAFFGQGTRLTVV.

The chain has TRBV9 and TRBJ2-2, with D unclear. V lost 4 bases, J lost 6 bases, and 7 bases lay in between. This CDR3 comprises 12 residues. Germline CDR1 and CDR2: SGDLS and YYNGEE. This CDR3 reads CASSPRAGELFF. In DNA, the CDR3 is TGTGCCAGCAGCCCTCGGGCCGGGGAGCTGTTTTTT.

The V gene is TRBV6-6, the J gene TRBJ1-2; no clear D gene. Germline CDR1 is MNHNY and CDR2 is SVGAGI (reference sequence). The V gene lost 6 bases and the J gene lost 11 bases, with 16 bases spanning the gap. CDR3 size: 12 residues. The CDR3 DNA reads as TGTGCCAGCAGCCTCTTACAGTTGGGATACACCTTC. This sequence encodes CASSLLQLGYTF.

The V call is TRBV30, the J call TRBJ2-1, with D hard to call. From germline, CDR1 is GTSNPN and CDR2 SVGIG (reference sequence). This CDR3 spans 12 amino acids. The V and J ends lost 0 bases and 6 bases respectively, with 6 bases between them. The CDR3 DNA sequence: TGTGCCTGGAGTGTAACGGGCAATGAGCAGTTCTTC. This translates into CAWSVTGNEQFF.

V usage is TRBV6-1 and J usage is TRBJ2-3; D ambiguous. V lost 3 bases and J 0 bases, leaving 7 bases between the germline ends. Germline loops: CDR1 MNHNS, CDR2 SASEGT. The CDR3 totals 14 residues. CDR3 nucleotide sequence: TGTGCCAGCAGTGAGGGCGGTAGCACAGATACGCAGTATTTT. It codes for CASSEGGSTDTQYF.

This sequence joins TRBV5-4 and TRBJ1-2; D possibly corresponds to TRBD1 (5 bases). CDR1 SGHNT and CDR2 YYREEE come from the germline V gene (reference sequence). The CDR3 extends over 14 amino acids. Trimming took 4 bases from V and 4 from J, leaving 14 bases between them. DNA for the CDR3: TGTGCCAGCAGCATCCCAGGGTCTGGCTATGGCTACACCTTC. The encoded protein is CASSIPGSGYGYTF.

The chain joins TRBV6-4 to TRBJ2-1; D is ambiguous. Germline CDR1 is MRHNA and CDR2 is SNTAGT. Between the trimmed V and J ends, which lost 3 bases and 1 base, there was a span of 13 bases. The CDR3 has 16 residues. CDR3 sequence: CASSEMGLGSYNEQFF. For the CDR3, the DNA is TGTGCCAGCAGTGAAATGGGCCTCGGGTCCTACAATGAGCAGTTCTTC.

V gene TRBV6-5 combines with J gene TRBJ1-5; D remains ambiguous. This CDR3 contains 12 residues. V lost 2 bases and J 14 bases, leaving 13 bases between the germline ends. The germline CDR1 and CDR2 sequences are MNHEY and SVGAGI. The CDR3 bases are TGTGCCAGCAGTTACCTGGGCGGCCCCAAGCATTTT. Its protein product is CASSYLGGPKHF.

The V gene is TRBV7-9, the J gene TRBJ2-7; TRBD1 is a possible D gene (7 bases). Germline CDR1 and CDR2: SEHNR and FQNEAQ (reference sequence). The ends were cut back, 7 bases at V and 4 bases at J, with 14 bases in the middle. This CDR3 contains 13 residues. CDR3 coding DNA: TGTGCCAGCAACCCAGGGGGGAGTTACGAGCAGTACTTC. This encodes CASNPGGSYEQYF. Complete variable domain (other parts from reference TRBV7-9 and TRBJ2-7): DTGVSQNPRHKITKRGQNVTFRCDPISEHNRLYWYRQTLGQGPEFLTYFQNEAQLEKSRLLSDRFSAERPKGSFSTLEIQRTEQGDSAMYLCASNPGGSYEQYFGPGTRLTVT.

The chain carries TRBV6-5 and TRBJ1-2, with 8 bases aligning to TRBD1. Germline CDR1 reads MNHEY; CDR2 reads SVGAGI. Germline trimming cut 2 bases from V and 4 bases from J; bases unmatched to any gene: 3. The CDR3 has 14 amino acids. For the CDR3, the DNA is TGTGCCAGCAGTTACGGTGACAGGGGCTATGGCTACACCTTC. Protein sequence: CASSYGDRGYGYTF.